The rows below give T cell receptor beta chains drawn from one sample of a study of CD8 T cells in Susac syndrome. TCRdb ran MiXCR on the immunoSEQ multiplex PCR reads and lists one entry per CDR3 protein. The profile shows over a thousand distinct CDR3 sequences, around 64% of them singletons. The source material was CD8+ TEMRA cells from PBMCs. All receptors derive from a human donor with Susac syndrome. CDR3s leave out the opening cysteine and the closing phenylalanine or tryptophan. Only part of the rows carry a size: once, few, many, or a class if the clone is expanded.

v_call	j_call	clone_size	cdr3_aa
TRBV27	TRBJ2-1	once	ASSPGGNYNEQF
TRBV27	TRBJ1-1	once	ASSGVRGTMNTEAF
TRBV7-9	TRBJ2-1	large	ASSLEWAVRAYEQF
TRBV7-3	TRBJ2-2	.	ASSGLAATNTGELF
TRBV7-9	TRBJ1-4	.	ASSSSQAGEKLF
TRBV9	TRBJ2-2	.	ASSVVRDRPTGELF
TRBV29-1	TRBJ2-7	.	IVVVTGCSYEQY
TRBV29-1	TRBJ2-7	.	SCVGTGFSYEQY
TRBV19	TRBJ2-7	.	ASRPTDRLHSYEQY
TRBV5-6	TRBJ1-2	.	ASSLEGEYGYT
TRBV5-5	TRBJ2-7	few	ASSFTIYYEQY
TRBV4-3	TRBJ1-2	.	ASSQEWGRDDGYT
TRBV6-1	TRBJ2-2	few	ASSGHTGELF
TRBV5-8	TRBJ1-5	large	ASSLDGHSNQPQH
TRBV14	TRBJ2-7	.	AGSQSVSLKVILTLLLISYEQY
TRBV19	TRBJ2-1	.	ASSIGPLEHNEQF
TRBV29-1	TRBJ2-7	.	NVVGTGFSYEQY